The present T cell receptor (beta chain) was sequenced within a study of blood T cell repertoires in COVID-19 (dated by TCRdb to the early 2020s). Looking at the study overall: Samples covering the acute and convalescent phases of COVID-19 were provided by collaborators in the United States, Italy and Spain. The prospective study material was composed of cDNA or gDNA derived from T cells, B-cell-depleted T cells, or PBMCs. Deeply sampled blood TCRbeta repertoires from subjects exposed to, actively infected with, or recovered from COVID-19 were included in the dataset. The repertoires were made available in a free public database intended to serve as a resource for research on the immune response to SARS-CoV-2. The samples were drawn from the first 160 participants of the ongoing ImmuneRACE study and from 1,254 subjects provided by 6 global collaborators. Sample metadata almost always included a de-identified subject ID, COVID-19 status, age in years and sex. Where available, HLA class I and class II types were taken from metadata supplied by the sample provider and were not determined by assay-based typing. Overall study results and their limits: How much clinical and demographic metadata was included differed by source and by participant, and the metadata was provided uncurated.

Collaborating institutions collected whole blood in K2EDTA tubes following their own protocols. For TCRbeta analysis, collaborator samples were shipped as frozen whole blood, as isolated PBMCs, or as DNA extracted from either sample type. A note on this clone: Its antigen specificity is not known. The input lacks base qualities; no much larger clone sits a single base away.

From cysteine to phenylalanine, the CDR3 is 18 amino acids long. Here the CDR3 DNA is all that survives: 54 bases in frame from base 1. The germline V gene (reference sequence) provides CDR1 MNHEY and CDR2 SMNVEV. Trimming leaves V shorter by 5 bases and J shorter by 0 bases, with the junction holding 13 bases beyond the gene matches. TCRbeta CDR3 regions were amplified from genomic DNA using the immunoSEQ Assay, a bias-controlled multiplex PCR. Under the source paper's analysis protocol: The number of nucleated cells in each sample was estimated from the amplification of reference gene primers within the assay. To quantify the absolute abundance of each unique TCRbeta CDR3 rearrangement, sequence reads were collapsed and filtered. For each sample, productive Simpson clonality was calculated by taking the square root of Simpson's diversity index across productive rearrangements. Imported from immuneACCESS, the table was reduced by TCRdb to in-frame sequences with V and J called. These copies leave out some clones; in studies compared against another copy, an unresolved V gene accounts for under half, and the cause of the remainder is not known. V, J and clone size derive from that table, while D and trimming were established from the DNA sequence. The sample table contains about 140,000 clones; only one count was recorded for around 90% of them. The ten largest clones add up to about 1.7% of the sample.

The source of this sequence is a woman between 50 and 59 years old with acute or convalescent COVID-19. Sequencing input: peripheral blood. The chain employs TRBV27 and TRBJ2-7; the central 10 bases match TRBD2. The CDR3 region reads CASSPLVRSGRSSYEQYF. The DNA reads TGTGCCAGCAGTCCTCTCGTGCGTAGCGGGAGGAGCTCCTACGAGCAGTACTTC.